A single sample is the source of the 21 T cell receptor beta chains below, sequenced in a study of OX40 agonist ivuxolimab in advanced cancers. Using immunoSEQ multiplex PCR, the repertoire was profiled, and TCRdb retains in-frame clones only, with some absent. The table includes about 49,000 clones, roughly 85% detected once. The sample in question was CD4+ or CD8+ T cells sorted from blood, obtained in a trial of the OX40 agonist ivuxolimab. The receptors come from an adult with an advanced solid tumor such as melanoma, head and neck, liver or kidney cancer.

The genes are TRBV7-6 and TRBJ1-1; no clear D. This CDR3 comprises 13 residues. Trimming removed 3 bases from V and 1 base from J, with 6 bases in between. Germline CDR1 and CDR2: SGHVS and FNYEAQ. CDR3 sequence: CASSFLQNTEAFF. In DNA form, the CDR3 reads TGTGCCAGCAGCTTTTTGCAGAACACTGAAGCTTTCTTT.

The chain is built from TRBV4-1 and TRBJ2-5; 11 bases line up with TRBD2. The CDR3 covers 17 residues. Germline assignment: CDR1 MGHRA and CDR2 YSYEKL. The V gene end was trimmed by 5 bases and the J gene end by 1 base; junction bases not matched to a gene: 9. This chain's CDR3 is CASSSVAGTSGQETQYF. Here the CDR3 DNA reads TGCGCCAGCAGCTCCGTAGCAGGGACTAGCGGCCAAGAGACCCAGTACTTC.

The CDR3 DNA reads as TGTGCCAGCAGCTTAAGTGGCGGGGCCCCAGATACGCAGTATTTT. Protein product: CASSLSGGAPDTQYF. This chain joins TRBV7-3 and TRBJ2-3; a possible D gene is TRBD2 (6 bases). Deletions cut 1 base from V and 4 bases from J, with 12 bases between. CDR3 length equals 15 residues. Germline assignment: CDR1 SGHTA and CDR2 FQGTGA.

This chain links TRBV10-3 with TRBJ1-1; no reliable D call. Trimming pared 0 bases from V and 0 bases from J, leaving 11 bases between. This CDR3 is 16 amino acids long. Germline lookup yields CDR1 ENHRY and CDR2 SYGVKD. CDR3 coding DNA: TGTGCCATCAGTGAGTCGGCAGGTGACATGAACACTGAAGCTTTCTTT. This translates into CAISESAGDMNTEAFF.

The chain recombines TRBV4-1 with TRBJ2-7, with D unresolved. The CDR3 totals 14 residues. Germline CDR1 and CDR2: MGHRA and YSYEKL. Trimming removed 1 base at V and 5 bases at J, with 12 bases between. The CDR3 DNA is TGCGCCAGCAGCCAAGCGGATGGCGATCACGAGCAGTACTTC. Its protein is CASSQADGDHEQYF.

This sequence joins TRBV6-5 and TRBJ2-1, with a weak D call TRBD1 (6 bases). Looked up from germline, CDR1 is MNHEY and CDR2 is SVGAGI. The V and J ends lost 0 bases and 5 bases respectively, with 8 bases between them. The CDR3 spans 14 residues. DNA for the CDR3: TGTGCCAGCAGTTACTCAGGGGGAAACAATGAGCAGTTCTTC. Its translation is CASSYSGGNNEQFF.

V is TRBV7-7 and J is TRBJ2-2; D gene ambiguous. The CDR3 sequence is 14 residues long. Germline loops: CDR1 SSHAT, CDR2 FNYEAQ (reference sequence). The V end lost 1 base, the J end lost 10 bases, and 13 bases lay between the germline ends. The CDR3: CASSLDSGGEELFF. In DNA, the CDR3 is TGTGCCAGCAGCTTAGATTCGGGTGGCGAGGAGCTGTTTTTT.

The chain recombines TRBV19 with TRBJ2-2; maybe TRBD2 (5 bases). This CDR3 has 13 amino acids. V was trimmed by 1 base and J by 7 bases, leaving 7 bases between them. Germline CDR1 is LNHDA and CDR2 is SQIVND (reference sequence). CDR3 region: CASSIAGNGELFF. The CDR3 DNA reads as TGTGCCAGTAGTATAGCGGGGAACGGGGAGCTGTTTTTT.

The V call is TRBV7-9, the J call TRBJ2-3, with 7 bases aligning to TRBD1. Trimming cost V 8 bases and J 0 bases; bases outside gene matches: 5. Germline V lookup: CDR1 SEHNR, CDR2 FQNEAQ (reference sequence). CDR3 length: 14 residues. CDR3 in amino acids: CASSTTGSTDTQYF. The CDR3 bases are TGTGCCAGCTCCACGACAGGGAGCACAGATACGCAGTATTTT. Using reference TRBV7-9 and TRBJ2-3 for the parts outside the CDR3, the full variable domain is DTGVSQNPRHKITKRGQNVTFRCDPISEHNRLYWYRQTLGQGPEFLTYFQNEAQLEKSRLLSDRFSAERPKGSFSTLEIQRTEQGDSAMYLCASSTTGSTDTQYFGPGTRLTVL.

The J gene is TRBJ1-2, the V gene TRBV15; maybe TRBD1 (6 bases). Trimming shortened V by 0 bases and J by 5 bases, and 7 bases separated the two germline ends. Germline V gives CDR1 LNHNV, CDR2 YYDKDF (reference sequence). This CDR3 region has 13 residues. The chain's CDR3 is CATSREQGYGYTF. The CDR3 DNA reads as TGTGCCACCAGCAGAGAACAGGGATATGGCTACACCTTC. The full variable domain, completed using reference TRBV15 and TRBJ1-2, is DAMVIQNPRYQVTQFGKPVTLSCSQTLNHNVMYWYQQKSSQAPKLLFHYYDKDFNNEADTPDNFQSRRPNTSFCFLDIRSPGLGDTAMYLCATSREQGYGYTFGSGTRLTVV.

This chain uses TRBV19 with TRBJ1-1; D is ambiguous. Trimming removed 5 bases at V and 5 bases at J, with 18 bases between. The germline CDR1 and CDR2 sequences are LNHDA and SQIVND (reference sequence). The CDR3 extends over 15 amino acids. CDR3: CASSVPTSAGTEAFF. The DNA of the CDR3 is TGTGCCAGTAGTGTGCCGACATCGGCGGGGACTGAAGCTTTCTTT.

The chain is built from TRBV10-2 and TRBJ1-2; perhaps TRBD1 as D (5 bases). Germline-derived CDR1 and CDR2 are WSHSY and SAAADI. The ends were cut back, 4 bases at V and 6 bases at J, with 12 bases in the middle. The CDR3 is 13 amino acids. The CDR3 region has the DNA TGCGCCAGCAGTGGACAGTCTCTCGATGGCTACACCTTC. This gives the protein CASSGQSLDGYTF.

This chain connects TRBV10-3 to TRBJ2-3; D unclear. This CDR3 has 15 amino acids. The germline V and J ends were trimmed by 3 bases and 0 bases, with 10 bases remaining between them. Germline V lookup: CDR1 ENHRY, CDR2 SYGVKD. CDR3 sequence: CAISEGRASTDTQYF. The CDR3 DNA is TGTGCCATCAGTGAAGGAAGGGCGAGCACAGATACGCAGTATTTT.

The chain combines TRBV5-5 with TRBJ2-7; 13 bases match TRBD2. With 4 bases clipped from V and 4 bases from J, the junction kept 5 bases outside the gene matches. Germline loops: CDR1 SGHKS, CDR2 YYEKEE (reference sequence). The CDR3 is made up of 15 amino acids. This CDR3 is CASSPTSGGFYEQYV. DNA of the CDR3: TGTGCCAGCAGCCCGACTAGCGGGGGGTTTTACGAGCAGTACGTC.

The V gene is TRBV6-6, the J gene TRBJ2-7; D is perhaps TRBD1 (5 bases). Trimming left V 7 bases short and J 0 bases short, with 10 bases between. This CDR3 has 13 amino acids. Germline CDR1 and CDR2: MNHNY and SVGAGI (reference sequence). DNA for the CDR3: TGTGCCAGCACCTTGACAGTCTCCTACGAGCAGTACTTC. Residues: CASTLTVSYEQYF.

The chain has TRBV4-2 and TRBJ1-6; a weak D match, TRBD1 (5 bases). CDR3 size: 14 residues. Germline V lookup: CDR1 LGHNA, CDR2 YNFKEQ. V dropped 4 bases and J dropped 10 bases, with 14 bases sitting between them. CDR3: CASSLPGEGSPLHF. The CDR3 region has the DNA TGTGCCAGCAGCCTCCCTGGGGAGGGGTCACCCCTCCACTTT.

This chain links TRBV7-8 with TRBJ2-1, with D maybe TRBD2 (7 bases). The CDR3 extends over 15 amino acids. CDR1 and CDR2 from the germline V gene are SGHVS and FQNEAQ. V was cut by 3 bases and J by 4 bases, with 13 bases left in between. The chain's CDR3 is CASSLPGGHYNEQFF. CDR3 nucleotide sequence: TGTGCCAGCAGCTTGCCGGGGGGCCATTACAATGAGCAGTTCTTC.

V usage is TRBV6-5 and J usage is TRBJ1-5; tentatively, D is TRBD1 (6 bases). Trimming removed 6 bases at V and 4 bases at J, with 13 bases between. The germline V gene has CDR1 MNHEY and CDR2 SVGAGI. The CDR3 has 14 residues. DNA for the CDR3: TGTGCCAGCAGGCTCAGACAGGCTAATCAGCCCCAGCATTTT. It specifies CASRLRQANQPQHF.

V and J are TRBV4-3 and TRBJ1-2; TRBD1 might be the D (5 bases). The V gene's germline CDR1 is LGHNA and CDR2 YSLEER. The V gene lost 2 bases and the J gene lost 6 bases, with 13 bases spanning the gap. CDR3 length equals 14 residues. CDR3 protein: CASSQIQGIDGYTF. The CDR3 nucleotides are TGCGCCAGCAGCCAAATCCAGGGTATTGATGGCTACACCTTC.

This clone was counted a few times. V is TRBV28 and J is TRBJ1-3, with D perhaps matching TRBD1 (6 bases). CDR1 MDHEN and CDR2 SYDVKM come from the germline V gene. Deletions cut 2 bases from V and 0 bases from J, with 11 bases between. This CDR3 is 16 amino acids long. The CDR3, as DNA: TGTGCCAGCAGTTTAGACAGGCCGAGCTCTGGAAACACCATATATTTT. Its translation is CASSLDRPSSGNTIYF.

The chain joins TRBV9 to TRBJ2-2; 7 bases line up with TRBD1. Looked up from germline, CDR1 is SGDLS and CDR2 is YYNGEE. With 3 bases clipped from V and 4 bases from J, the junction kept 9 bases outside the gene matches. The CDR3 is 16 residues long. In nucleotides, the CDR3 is TGTGCCAGCAGCGCCCTCCCGGGACAGAGCACCGGGGAGCTGTTTTTT. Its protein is CASSALPGQSTGELFF.